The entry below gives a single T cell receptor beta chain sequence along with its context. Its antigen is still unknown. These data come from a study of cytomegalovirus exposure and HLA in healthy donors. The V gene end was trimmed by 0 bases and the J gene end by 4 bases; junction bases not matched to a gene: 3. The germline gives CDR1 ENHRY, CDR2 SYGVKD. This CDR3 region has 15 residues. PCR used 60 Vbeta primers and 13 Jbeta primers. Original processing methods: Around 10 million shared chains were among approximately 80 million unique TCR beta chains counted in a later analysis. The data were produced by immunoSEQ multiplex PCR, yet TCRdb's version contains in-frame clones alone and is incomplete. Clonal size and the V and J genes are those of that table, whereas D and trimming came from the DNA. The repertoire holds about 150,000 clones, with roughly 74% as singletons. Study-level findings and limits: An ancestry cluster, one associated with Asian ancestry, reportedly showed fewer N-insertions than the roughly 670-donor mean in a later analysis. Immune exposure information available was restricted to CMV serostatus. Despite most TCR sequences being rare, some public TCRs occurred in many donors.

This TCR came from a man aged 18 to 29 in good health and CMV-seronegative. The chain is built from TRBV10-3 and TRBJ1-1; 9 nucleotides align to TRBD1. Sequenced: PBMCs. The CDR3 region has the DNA TGTGCCATCAGTGAGTCTACAGGGGGCTCCACTGAAGCTTTCTTT. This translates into CAISESTGGSTEAFF.